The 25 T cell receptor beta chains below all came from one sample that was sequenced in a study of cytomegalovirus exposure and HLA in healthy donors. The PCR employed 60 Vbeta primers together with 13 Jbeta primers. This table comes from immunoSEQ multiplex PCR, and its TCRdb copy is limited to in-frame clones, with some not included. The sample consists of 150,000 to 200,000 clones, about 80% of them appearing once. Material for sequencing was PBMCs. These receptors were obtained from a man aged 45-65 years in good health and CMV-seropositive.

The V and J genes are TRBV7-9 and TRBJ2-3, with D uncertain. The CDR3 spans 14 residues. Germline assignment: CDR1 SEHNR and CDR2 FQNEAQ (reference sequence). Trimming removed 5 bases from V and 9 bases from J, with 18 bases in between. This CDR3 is CASSAVGAVGTQYF. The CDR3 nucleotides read TGTGCCAGCAGCGCGGTCGGAGCCGTCGGAACGCAGTATTTT.

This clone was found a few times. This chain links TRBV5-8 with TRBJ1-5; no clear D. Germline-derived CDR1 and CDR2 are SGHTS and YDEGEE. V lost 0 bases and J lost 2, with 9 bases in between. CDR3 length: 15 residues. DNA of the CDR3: TGTGCCAGCAGCTTGGGAGCGGATGGCAATCAGCCCCAGCATTTT. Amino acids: CASSLGADGNQPQHF.

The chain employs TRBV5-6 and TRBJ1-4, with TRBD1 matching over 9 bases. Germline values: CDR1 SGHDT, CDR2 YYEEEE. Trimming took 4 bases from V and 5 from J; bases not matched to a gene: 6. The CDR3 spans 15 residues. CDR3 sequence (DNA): TGTGCCAGCAGCCCCAACAGGGGGCACAATGAAAAACTGTTTTTT. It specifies CASSPNRGHNEKLFF.

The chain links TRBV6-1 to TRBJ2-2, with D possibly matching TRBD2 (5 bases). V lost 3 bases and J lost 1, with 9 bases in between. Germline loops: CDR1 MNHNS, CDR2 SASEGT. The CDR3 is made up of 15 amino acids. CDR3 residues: CASSEHSGNTGELFF. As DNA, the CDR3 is TGTGCCAGCAGTGAGCACAGCGGGAACACCGGGGAGCTGTTTTTT.

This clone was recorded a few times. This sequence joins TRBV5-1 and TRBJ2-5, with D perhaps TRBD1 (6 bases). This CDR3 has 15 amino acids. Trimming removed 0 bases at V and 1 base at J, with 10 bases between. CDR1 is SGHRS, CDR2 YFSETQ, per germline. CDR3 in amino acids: CASSLEVGAQETQYF. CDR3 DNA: TGCGCCAGCAGCTTGGAAGTGGGGGCCCAAGAGACCCAGTACTTC.

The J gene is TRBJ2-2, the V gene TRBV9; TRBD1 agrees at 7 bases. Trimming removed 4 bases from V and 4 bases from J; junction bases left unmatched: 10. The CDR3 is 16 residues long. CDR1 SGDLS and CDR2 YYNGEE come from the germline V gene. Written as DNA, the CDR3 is TGTGCCAGCAGCAAAAGACAGGGTTCGGGCACCGGGGAGCTGTTTTTT. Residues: CASSKRQGSGTGELFF. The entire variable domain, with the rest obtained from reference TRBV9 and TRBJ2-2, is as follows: DSGVTQTPKHLITATGQRVTLRCSPRSGDLSVYWYQQSLDQGLQFLIQYYNGEERAKGNILERFSAQQFPDLHSELNLSSLELGDSALYFCASSKRQGSGTGELFFGEGSRLTVL.

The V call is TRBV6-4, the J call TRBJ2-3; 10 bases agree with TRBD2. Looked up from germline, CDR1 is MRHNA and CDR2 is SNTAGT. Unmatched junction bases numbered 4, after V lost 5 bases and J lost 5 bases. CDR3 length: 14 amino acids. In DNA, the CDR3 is TGTGCCAGCAGTAGCGGGGGGGCCAAAGATACGCAGTATTTT. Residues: CASSSGGAKDTQYF.

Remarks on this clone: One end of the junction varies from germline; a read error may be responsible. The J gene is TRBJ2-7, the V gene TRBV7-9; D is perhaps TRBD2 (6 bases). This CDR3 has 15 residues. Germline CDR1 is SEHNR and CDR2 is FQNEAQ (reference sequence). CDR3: CASSLRRGTSYGQYF. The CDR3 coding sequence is TGTGCCAGCAGCTTAAGGAGGGGAACCTCCTACGGGCAGTACTTC.

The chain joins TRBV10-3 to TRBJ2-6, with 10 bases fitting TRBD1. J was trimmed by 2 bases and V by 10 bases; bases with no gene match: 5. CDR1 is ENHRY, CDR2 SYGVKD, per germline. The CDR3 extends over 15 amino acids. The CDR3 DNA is TGTGCCACTGGACAGGGGGAGACTGGGGCCAACGTCCTGACTTTC. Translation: CATGQGETGANVLTF.

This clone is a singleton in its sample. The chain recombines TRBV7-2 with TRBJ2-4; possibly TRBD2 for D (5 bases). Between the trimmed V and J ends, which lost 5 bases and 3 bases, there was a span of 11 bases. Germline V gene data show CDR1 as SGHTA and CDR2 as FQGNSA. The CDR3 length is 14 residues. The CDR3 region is CASSPGYGKNIQYF. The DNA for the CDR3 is TGTGCCAGCAGCCCGGGGTACGGCAAAAACATTCAGTACTTC.

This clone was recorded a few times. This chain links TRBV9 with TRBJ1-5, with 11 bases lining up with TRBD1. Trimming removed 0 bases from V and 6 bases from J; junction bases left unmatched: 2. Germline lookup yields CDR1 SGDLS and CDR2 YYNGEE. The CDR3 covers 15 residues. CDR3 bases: TGTGCCAGCAGCGTAGGGGACAGGGGGGGTCAGCCCCAGCATTTT. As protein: CASSVGDRGGQPQHF.

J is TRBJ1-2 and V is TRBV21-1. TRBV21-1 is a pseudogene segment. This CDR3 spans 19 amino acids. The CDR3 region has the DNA TGTGCCAGCAGCAAAGGATGGGAGGGCAGGGCTTATCTTAACTATGGCTACACCTTC. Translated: CASSKGWEGRAYLNYGYTF.

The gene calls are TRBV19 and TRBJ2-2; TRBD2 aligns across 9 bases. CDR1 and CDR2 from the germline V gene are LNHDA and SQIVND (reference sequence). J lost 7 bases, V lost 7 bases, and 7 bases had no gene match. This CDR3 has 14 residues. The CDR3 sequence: CASTYSGGDGELFF. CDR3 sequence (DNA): TGTGCCAGTACCTATAGCGGGGGAGACGGGGAGCTGTTTTTT.

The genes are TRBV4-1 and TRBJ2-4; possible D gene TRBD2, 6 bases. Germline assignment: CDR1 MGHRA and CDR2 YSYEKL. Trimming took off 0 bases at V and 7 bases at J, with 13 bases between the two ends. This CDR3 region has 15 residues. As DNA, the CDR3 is TGCGCCAGCAGCCAAGATGGGAATAGCGGCAACATTCAGTACTTC. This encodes CASSQDGNSGNIQYF.

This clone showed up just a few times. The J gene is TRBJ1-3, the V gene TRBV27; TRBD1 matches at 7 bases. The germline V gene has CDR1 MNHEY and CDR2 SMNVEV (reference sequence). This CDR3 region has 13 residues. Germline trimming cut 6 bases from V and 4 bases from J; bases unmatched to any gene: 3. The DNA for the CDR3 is TGTGCCAGCAGACAGGGGTTCGGAAACACCATATATTTT. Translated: CASRQGFGNTIYF.

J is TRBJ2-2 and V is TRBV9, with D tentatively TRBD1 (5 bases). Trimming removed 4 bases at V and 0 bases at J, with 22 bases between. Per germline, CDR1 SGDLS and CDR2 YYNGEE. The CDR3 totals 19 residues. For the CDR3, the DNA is TGTGCCAGCAGCACGCATTCCAGGACACTCTCCGCGAACACCGGGGAGCTGTTTTTT. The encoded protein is CASSTHSRTLSANTGELFF. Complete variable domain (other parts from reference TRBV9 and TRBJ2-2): DSGVTQTPKHLITATGQRVTLRCSPRSGDLSVYWYQQSLDQGLQFLIQYYNGEERAKGNILERFSAQQFPDLHSELNLSSLELGDSALYFCASSTHSRTLSANTGELFFGEGSRLTVL.

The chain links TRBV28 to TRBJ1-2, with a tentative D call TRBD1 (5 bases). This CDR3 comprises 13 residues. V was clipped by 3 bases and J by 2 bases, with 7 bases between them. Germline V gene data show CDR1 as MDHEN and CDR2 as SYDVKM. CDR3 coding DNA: TGTGCCAGCAGTTTCGCAGGGAACTATGGCTACACCTTC. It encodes CASSFAGNYGYTF.

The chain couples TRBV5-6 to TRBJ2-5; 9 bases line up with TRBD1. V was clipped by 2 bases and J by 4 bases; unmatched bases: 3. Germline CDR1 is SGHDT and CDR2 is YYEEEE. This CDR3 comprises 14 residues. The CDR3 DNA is TGTGCCAGCAGCTTCGGGACAGGGCGAGAGACCCAGTACTTC. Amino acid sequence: CASSFGTGRETQYF. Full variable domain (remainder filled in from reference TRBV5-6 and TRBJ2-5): DAGVTQSPTHLIKTRGQQVTLRCSPKSGHDTVSWYQQALGQGPQFIFQYYEEEERQRGNFPDRFSGHQFPNYSSELNVNALLLGDSALYLCASSFGTGRETQYFGPGTRLLVL.

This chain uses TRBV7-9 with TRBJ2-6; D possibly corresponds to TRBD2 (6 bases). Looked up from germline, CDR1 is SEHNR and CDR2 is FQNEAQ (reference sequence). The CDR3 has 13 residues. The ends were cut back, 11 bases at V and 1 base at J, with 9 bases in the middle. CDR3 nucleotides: TGTGCCGTCGGAGGGTCTGGGGCCAACGTCCTGACTTTC. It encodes CAVGGSGANVLTF.

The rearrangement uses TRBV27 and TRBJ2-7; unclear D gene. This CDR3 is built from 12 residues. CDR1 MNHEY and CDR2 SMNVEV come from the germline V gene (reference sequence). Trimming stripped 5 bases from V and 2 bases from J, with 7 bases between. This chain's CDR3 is CASSTTPYEQYF. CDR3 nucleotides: TGTGCCAGCAGTACCACACCCTACGAGCAGTACTTC.

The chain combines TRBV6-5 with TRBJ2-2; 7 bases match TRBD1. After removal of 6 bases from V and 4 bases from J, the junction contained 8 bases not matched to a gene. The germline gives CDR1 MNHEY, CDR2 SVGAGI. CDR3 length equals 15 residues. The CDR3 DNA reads TGTGCCAGCAGCCCGGGACAGACGGTCACCGGGGAGCTGTTTTTT. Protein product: CASSPGQTVTGELFF.

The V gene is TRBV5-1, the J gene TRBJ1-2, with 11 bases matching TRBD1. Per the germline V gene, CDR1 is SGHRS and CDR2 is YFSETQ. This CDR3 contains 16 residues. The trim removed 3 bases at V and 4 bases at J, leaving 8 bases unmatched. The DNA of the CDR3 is TGCGCCAGCAGCTCGCGGACAGGGGGCTTAATCTATGGCTACACCTTC. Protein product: CASSSRTGGLIYGYTF. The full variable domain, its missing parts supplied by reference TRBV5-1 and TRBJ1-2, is KAGVTQTPRYLIKTRGQQVTLSCSPISGHRSVSWYQQTPGQGLQFLFEYFSETQRNKGNFPGRFSGRQFSNSRSEMNVSTLELGDSALYLCASSSRTGGLIYGYTFGSGTRLTVV.

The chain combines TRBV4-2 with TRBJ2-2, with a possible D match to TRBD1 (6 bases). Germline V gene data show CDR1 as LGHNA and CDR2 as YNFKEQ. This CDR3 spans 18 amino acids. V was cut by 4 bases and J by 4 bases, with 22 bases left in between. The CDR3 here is CASSPPRSKRGGTGELFF. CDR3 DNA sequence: TGTGCCAGCAGCCCCCCCCGGAGTAAAAGAGGGGGCACCGGGGAGCTGTTTTTT.

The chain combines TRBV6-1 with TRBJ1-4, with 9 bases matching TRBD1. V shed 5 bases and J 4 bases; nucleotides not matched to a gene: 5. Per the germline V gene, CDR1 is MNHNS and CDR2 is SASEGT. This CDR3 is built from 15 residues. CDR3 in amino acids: CASSQQGAINEKLFF. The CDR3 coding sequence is TGTGCCAGCAGTCAACAGGGGGCCATTAATGAAAAACTGTTTTTT.

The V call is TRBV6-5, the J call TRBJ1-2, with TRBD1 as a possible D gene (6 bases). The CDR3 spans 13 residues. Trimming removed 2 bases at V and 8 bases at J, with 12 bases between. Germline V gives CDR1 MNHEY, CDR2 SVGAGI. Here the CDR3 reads CASSYEGVGGYTF. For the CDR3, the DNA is TGTGCCAGCAGTTACGAGGGGGTTGGCGGCTACACCTTC.